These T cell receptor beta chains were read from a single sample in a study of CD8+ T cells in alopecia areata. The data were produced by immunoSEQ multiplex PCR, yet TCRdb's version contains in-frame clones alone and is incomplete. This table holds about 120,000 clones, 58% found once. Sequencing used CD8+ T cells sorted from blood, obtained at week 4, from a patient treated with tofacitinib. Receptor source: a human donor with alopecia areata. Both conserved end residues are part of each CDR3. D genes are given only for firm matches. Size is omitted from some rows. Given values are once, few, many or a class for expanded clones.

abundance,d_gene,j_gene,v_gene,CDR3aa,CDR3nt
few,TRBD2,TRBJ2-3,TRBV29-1,CSAPGGVPSRTDTQYF,TGCAGCGCCCCGGGGGGGGTCCCGTCACGCACAGATACGCAGTATTTT
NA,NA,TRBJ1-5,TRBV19,CASTWTEYSNQPQHF,TGTGCCAGTACTTGGACCGAATATAGCAATCAGCCCCAGCATTTT
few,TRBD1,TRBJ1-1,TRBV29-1,CSVGTDRAATEAFF,TGCAGCGTTGGGACGGACAGGGCGGCCACTGAAGCTTTCTTT
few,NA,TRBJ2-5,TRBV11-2,CASSLETPETQYF,TGTGCCAGCAGCTTGGAGACACCAGAGACCCAGTACTTC
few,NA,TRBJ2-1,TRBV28,CASSSRWEQFF,TGTGCCAGCAGCTCTCGTTGGGAGCAGTTCTTC
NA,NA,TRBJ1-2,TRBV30,CAWSPRPRGYYGYTF,TGTGCCTGGAGTCCGCGTCCCAGGGGATACTATGGCTACACCTTC
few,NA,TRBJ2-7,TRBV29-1,CSVLRGIEQYF,TGCAGCGTTCTTAGAGGAATCGAGCAGTACTTC
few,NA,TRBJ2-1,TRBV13,CASSGAHNEQFF,TGTGCCTCGTCGGGGGCCCACAATGAGCAGTTCTTC
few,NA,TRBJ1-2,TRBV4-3,CASSQDLGSEGYTF,TGCGCCAGCAGCCAAGATCTTGGCAGCGAGGGCTACACCTTC
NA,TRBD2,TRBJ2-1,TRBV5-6,CASSLTSGGINNEQFF,TGTGCCAGCAGCTTGACTAGCGGGGGGATAAACAATGAGCAGTTCTTC
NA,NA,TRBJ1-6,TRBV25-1,CASSDPQGHDSPLHF,TGTGCCAGCAGTGACCCACAGGGTCACGATTCACCCCTCCACTTT
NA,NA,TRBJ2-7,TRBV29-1,CSVPAAAYEQYF,TGCAGCGTTCCTGCGGCAGCCTACGAGCAGTACTTC
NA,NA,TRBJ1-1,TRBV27,CASSPTMNTEAFF,TGTGCCAGCAGTCCAACGATGAACACTGAAGCTTTCTTT
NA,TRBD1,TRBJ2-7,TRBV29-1,CSVVDRGVSYEQYF,TGCAGCGTTGTGGACAGGGGGGTTTCCTACGAGCAGTACTTC
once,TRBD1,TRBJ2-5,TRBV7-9,CASSLAQGTEETQYF,TGTGCCAGCAGCTTAGCTCAGGGGACAGAAGAGACCCAGTACTTC
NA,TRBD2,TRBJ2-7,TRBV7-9,CASSLARSGGAYEQYF,TGTGCCAGCAGCTTAGCGAGGAGCGGGGGGGCCTACGAGCAGTACTTC
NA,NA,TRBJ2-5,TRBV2,CASSDWQGETQYF,TGTGCCAGCAGTGACTGGCAGGGGGAGACCCAGTACTTC
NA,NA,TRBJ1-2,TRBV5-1,CASSPWGQEVNGYTF,TGCGCCAGCAGCCCGTGGGGGCAGGAGGTGAATGGCTACACCTTC
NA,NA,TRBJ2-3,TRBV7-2,CASSSISPDTQYF,TGTGCCAGCAGTTCGATATCCCCAGATACGCAGTATTTT
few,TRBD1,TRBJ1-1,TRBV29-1,CSDAQGANTEAFF,TGCAGCGATGCCCAGGGGGCTAACACTGAAGCTTTCTTT
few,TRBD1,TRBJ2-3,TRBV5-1,CASSPWDRGQGDTQYF,TGCGCCAGCAGCCCATGGGACAGGGGGCAAGGAGATACGCAGTATTTT
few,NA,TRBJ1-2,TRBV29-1,CSVAGGHGYTF,TGCAGCGTTGCAGGCGGTCATGGCTACACCTTC
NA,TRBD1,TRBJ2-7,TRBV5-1,CASRWYGQVGNEQYF,TGCGCCAGCAGATGGTACGGACAGGTGGGCAACGAGCAGTACTTC
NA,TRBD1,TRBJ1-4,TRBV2,CASSLLPFRDRGRTNEKLFF,TGTGCCAGCAGCCTCCTCCCATTCCGGGACAGGGGGCGTACTAATGAAAAACTGTTTTTT
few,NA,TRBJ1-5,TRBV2,CASSGANQPQHF,TGTGCCAGCAGTGGTGCCAATCAGCCCCAGCATTTT
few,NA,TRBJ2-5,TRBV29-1,CSVDEGQTQYF,TGCAGCGTTGATGAGGGGCAGACCCAGTACTTC
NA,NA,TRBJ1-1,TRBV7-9,CASSYDSNTEAFF,TGTGCCAGCAGCTACGACTCGAACACTGAAGCTTTCTTT
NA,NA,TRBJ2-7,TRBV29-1,CSVETGDFYEQYF,TGCAGCGTGGAGACAGGAGACTTCTACGAGCAGTACTTC
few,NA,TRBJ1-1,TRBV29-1,CSVVTGALEAFF,TGCAGCGTTGTTACAGGAGCCCTCGAGGCTTTCTTT
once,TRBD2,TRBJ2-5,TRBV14,CASSQRQRGGLETQYF,TGTGCCAGCAGCCAACGCCAGCGGGGGGGCCTAGAGACCCAGTACTTC
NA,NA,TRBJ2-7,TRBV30,CAWSGSGGLEQYF,TGTGCCTGGAGTGGATCTGGGGGCCTCGAGCAGTACTTC
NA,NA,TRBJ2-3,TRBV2,CASSVMGGAGISDTQYF,TGTGCCAGCAGTGTAATGGGGGGCGCCGGGATATCAGATACGCAGTATTTT
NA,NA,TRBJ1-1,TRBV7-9,CASSSGHLEAFF,TGTGCCAGCAGCTCCGGACACCTTGAAGCTTTCTTT
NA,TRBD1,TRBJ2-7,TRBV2,CASIFGTGNDEQYF,TGTGCCAGCATATTTGGGACAGGCAACGACGAGCAGTACTTC
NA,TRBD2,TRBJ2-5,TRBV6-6,CASSYSPSGGWETQYF,TGTGCCAGCAGTTACTCGCCTAGCGGGGGTTGGGAGACCCAGTACTTC